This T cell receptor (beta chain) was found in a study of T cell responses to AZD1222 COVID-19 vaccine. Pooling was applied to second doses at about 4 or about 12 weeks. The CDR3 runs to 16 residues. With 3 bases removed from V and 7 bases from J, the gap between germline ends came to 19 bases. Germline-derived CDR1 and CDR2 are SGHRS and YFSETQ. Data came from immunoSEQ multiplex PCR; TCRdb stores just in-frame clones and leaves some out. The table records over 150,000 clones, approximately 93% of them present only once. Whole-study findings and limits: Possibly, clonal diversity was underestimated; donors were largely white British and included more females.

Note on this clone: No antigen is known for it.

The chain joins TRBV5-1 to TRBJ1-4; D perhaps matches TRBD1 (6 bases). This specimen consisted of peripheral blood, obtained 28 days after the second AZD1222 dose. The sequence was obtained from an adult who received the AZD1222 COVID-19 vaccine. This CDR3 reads CASSSGQRGLSEKLFF. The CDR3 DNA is TGCGCCAGCAGCTCAGGACAGCGGGGTTTGAGTGAAAAACTGTTTTTT.